This T cell receptor beta chain is from a study of HIV-infected patients and healthy controls. The V gene lost 5 bases and the J gene lost 15 bases, with 15 bases spanning the gap. Germline values: CDR1 SEHNR, CDR2 FQNEAQ (reference sequence). The length of the CDR3 is 11 residues. TCRdb re-derived calls from the 5' RACE reads in MiXCR, one entry per CDR3 protein. The sample has 55,000 to 70,000 distinct CDR3 sequences, 15% to 20% seen once. Specimen: CD4+ T cells from blood. The chain joins TRBV7-9 to TRBJ2-3; TRBD2 might be the D (5 bases). This receptor was identified in a human donor in good health. The CDR3 sequence: CASSLTNRVYF. The CDR3 region has the DNA TGTGCCAGCAGCCTGACTAACCGGGTATATTTT.